These 10 T cell receptor beta chains were sequenced from one sample in a study of shared T cell receptors in the human thymus. Method: immunoSEQ multiplex PCR; TCRdb's copy keeps in-frame clones and lacks some. The sample lists 720,000 or so clones, around 85% occurring once. A further study also used this sample, focusing on human thymus T cells.

Source material: thymocytes. The receptors derive from a girl younger than two with a congenital heart defect.

This clone was seen only once. J is TRBJ2-1 and V is TRBV6-1; 9 positions match TRBD1. CDR3 length: 15 residues. From germline, CDR1 is MNHNS and CDR2 SASEGT. The V segment lost 7 bases and the J segment 7 bases; nucleotides outside the gene matches: 11. The CDR3 loop reads CASIKQGAVGNEQFF. The DNA of the CDR3 is TGTGCCAGCATCAAACAGGGGGCCGTTGGTAATGAGCAGTTCTTC.

This chain joins TRBV7-9 and TRBJ1-5; tentative D call: TRBD1 (6 bases). The CDR3 is 16 residues long. V lost 1 base and J lost 2, with 12 bases in between. Germline CDR1 and CDR2: SEHNR and FQNEAQ (reference sequence). In DNA form, the CDR3 reads TGTGCCAGCAGCTTAGGTCGGCAGGGGCGCAATCAGCCCCAGCATTTT. Protein: CASSLGRQGRNQPQHF.

The chain couples TRBV27 to TRBJ2-7; 14 nucleotides match TRBD2. Trimming at V came to 5 bases and at J to 3 bases, leaving 6 bases not matched to a gene. The CDR3 runs to 16 residues. CDR1 and CDR2 from the germline V gene are MNHEY and SMNVEV (reference sequence). CDR3 bases: TGTGCCAGCAGTCCCCTCGGACTAGCGGGGGGCTACGAGCAGTACTTC. Protein sequence: CASSPLGLAGGYEQYF.

This chain joins TRBV6-1 and TRBJ1-5; TRBD1 agrees at 8 bases. The CDR3 loop spans 18 amino acids. V was pared by 2 bases and J by 14 bases, with 23 bases of the junction left unmatched. Germline V gene lookup returns CDR1 MNHNS and CDR2 SASEGT. The CDR3 DNA follows: TGTGCCAGCAGTGAAACGGCGGACAGGGATCGCCCGATCAGCCCCAAGCATTTT. This sequence encodes CASSETADRDRPISPKHF.

This chain uses TRBV18 with TRBJ2-7; maybe TRBD1 (6 bases). Deletions cut 2 bases from V and 6 bases from J, with 8 bases between. The CDR3 is 12 amino acids. CDR1 and CDR2 from the germline V gene are KGHSH and LQKENI. The CDR3 DNA is TGTGCCAGCTCACCAACAGGGTCCGAGCAGTACTTC. Translating it yields CASSPTGSEQYF.

This chain joins TRBV14 and TRBJ2-7; D is ambiguous. V shed 1 base and J shed 6 bases, with 13 bases lying between them. The CDR3 runs to 14 residues. In germline, CDR1 is SGHDN, CDR2 FVKESK. The CDR3 DNA sequence: TGTGCCAGCAGCCAAGTCAGCACAGTACGCGAGCAGTACTTC. It yields the protein CASSQVSTVREQYF.

This chain connects TRBV5-8 to TRBJ1-1; D uncertain. The ends were cut back, 3 bases at V and 8 bases at J, with 2 bases in the middle. Germline CDR1 is SGHTS and CDR2 is YDEGEE. The CDR3 has 9 residues. The CDR3 nucleotides are TGTGCCAGCAGCTCAGAAGCTTTCTTT. This sequence encodes CASSSEAFF.

This chain connects TRBV4-3 to TRBJ1-1, with a tentative D call TRBD1 (6 bases). The V gene's germline CDR1 is LGHNA and CDR2 YSLEER. The CDR3 spans 16 residues. The V and J ends lost 3 bases and 1 base respectively, with 15 bases between them. In DNA, the CDR3 is TGCGCCAGCAGCCACGATGGGGGCCAGGGGAACACTGAAGCTTTCTTT. Translated: CASSHDGGQGNTEAFF.

The V and J genes are TRBV4-3 and TRBJ1-1; weak D call: TRBD1 (6 bases). The CDR3 runs to 14 residues. The germline V and J ends were trimmed by 0 bases and 7 bases, with 12 bases remaining between them. CDR1 LGHNA and CDR2 YSLEER come from the germline V gene. The CDR3: CASSQEPRGHEAFF. In DNA form, the CDR3 reads TGCGCCAGCAGCCAAGAGCCCAGGGGACATGAAGCTTTCTTT.

V gene TRBV2 combines with J gene TRBJ1-2; 9 positions match TRBD1. V was pared by 6 bases and J by 6 bases, with 14 bases of the junction left unmatched. The CDR3 runs 16 residues. CDR1 is SNHLY and CDR2 is FYNNEI in the germline V gene. The CDR3 DNA follows: TGTGCCAGCAGGAAACAGGGGGCCTATGTCGATGATGGCTACACCTTC. Protein sequence: CASRKQGAYVDDGYTF. The full variable domain, in which reference TRBV2 and TRBJ1-2 provide the parts outside the CDR3, is EPEVTQTPSHQVTQMGQEVILRCVPISNHLYFYWYRQILGQKVEFLVSFYNNEISEKSEIFDDQFSVERPDGSNFTLKIRSTKLEDSAMYFCASRKQGAYVDDGYTFGSGTRLTVV.